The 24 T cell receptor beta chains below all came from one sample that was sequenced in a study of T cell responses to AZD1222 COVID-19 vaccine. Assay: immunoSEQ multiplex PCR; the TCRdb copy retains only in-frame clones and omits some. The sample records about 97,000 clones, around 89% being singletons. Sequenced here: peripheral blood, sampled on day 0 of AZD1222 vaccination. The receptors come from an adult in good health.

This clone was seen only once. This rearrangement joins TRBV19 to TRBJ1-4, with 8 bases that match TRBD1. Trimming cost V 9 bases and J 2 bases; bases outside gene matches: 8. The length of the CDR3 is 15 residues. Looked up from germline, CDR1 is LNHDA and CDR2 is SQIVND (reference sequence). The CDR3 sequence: CASTDRDATNEKLFF. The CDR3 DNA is TGTGCCAGCACGGACAGGGACGCGACTAATGAAAAACTGTTTTTT.

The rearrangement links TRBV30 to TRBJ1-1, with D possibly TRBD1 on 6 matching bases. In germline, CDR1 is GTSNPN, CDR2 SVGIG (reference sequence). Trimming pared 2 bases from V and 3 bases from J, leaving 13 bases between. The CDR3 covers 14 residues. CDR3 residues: CAWSPKGGHTEAFF. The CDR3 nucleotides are TGTGCCTGGAGTCCGAAGGGGGGGCACACTGAAGCTTTCTTT.

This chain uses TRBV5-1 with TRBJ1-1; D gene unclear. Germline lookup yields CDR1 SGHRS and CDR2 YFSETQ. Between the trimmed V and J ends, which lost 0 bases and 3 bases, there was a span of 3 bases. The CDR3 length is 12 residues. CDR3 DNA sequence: TGCGCCAGCAGCTTGGTGTACACTGAAGCTTTCTTT. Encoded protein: CASSLVYTEAFF.

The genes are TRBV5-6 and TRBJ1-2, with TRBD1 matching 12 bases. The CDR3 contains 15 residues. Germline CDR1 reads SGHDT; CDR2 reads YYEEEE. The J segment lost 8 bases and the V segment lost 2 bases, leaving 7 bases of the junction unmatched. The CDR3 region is CASSLAGQGARGYTF. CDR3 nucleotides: TGTGCCAGCAGCTTAGCGGGACAGGGGGCGCGAGGCTACACCTTC.

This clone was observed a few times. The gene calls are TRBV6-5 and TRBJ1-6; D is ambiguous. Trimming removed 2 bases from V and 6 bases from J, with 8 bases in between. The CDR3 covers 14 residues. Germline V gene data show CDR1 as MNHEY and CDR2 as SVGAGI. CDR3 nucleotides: TGTGCCAGCAGTTACGGGCAGACTAATTCACCCCTCCACTTT. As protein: CASSYGQTNSPLHF.

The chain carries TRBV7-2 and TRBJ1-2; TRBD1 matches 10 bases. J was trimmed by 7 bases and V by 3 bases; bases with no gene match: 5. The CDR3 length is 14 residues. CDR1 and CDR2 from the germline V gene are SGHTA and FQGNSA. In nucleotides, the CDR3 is TGTGCCAGCAGCTTGGGGGGGACAGGGGCTGGCTACACCTTC. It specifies CASSLGGTGAGYTF.

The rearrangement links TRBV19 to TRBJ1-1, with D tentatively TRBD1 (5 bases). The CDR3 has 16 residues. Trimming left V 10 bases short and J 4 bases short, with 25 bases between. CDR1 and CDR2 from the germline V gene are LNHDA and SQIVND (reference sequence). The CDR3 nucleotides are TGTGCCACCGCTAAGGGCAGGGAGCCCCGGGCCACTGAAGCTTTCTTT. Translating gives CATAKGREPRATEAFF. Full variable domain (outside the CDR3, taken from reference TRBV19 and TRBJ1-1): DGGITQSPKYLFRKEGQNVTLSCEQNLNHDAMYWYRQDPGQGLRLIYYSQIVNDFQKGDIAEGYSVSREKKESFPLTVTSAQKNPTAFYLCATAKGREPRATEAFFGQGTRLTVV.

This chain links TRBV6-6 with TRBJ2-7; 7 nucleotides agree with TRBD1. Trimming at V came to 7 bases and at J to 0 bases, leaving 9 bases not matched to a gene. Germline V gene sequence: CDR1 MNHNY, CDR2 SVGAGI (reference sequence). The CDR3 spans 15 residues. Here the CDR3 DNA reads TGTGCCAGCACGGGACAGCGGATCCGCTCCTACGAGCAGTACTTC. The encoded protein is CASTGQRIRSYEQYF.

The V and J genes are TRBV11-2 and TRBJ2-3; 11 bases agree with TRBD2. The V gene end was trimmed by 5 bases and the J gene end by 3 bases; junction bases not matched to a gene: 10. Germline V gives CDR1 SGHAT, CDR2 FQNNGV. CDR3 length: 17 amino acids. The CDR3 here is CASSPTRLAGRTDTQYF. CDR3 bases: TGTGCCAGCAGCCCAACGAGACTAGCGGGGCGAACAGATACGCAGTATTTT.

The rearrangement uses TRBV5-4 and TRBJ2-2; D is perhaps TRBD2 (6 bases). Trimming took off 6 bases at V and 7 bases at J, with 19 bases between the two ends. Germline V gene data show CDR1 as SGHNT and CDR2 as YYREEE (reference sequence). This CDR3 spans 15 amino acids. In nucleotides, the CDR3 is TGTGCCAGCAATACCGACGGGCGGGGTGTCGGGGAGCTGTTTTTT. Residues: CASNTDGRGVGELFF.

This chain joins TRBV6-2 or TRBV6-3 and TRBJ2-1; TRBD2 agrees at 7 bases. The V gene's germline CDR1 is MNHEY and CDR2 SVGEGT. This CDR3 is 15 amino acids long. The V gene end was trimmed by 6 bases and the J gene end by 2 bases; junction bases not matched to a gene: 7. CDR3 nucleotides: TGTGCCAGCAGCACCACGAGCGGGGCCTACAATGAGCAGTTCTTC. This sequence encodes CASSTTSGAYNEQFF.

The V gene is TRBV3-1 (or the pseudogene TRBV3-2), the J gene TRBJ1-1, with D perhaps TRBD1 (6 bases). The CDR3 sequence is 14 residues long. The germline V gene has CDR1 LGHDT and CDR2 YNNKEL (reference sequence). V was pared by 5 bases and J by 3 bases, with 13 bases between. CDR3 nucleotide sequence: TGTGCCAGCAGCTTAGGGGGATGGGACACTGAAGCTTTCTTT. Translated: CASSLGGWDTEAFF.

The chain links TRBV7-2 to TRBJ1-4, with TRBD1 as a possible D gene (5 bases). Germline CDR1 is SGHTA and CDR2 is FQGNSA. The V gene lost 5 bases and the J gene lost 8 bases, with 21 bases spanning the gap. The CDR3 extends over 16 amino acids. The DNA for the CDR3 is TGTGCCAGCAGCCCGGGCTACGGGGCCCGAGGGGAAAAACTGTTTTTT. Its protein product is CASSPGYGARGEKLFF.

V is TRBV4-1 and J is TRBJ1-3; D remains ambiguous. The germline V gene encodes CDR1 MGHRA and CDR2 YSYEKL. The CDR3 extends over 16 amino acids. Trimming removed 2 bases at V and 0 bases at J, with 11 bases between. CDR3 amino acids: CASSQILKSSGNTIYF. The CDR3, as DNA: TGCGCCAGCAGCCAAATACTAAAGAGCTCTGGAAACACCATATATTTT.

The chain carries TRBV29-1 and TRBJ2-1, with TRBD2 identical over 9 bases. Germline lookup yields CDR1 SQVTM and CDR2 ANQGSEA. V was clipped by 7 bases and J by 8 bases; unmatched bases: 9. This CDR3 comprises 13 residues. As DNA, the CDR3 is TGCAGCGGCGGGGCTAGCGGGAAAGATGAGCAGTTCTTC. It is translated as CSGGASGKDEQFF.

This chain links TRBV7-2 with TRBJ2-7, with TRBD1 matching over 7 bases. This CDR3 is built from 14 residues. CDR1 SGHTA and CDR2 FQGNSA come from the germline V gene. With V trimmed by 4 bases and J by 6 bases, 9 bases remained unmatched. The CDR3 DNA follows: TGTGCCAGCAGCTCACCGGGACAGTTCTTCGAGCAGTACTTC. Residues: CASSSPGQFFEQYF.

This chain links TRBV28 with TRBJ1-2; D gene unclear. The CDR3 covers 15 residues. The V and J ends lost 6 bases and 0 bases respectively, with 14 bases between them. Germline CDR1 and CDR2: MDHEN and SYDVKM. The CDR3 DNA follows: TGTGCCAGCAGCCTCATCCGATTATCTAACTATGGCTACACCTTC. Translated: CASSLIRLSNYGYTF.

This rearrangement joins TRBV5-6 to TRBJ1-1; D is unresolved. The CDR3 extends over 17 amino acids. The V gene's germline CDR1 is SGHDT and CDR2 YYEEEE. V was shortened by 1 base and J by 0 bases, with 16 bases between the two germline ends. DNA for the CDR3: TGTGCCAGCAGCTTGAATAGGGCGGTCCTGTTGAACACTGAAGCTTTCTTT. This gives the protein CASSLNRAVLLNTEAFF.

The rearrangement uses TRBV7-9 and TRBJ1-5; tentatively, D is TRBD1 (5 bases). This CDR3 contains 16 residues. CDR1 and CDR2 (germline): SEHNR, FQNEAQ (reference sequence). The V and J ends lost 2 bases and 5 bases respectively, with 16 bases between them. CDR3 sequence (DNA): TGTGCCAGCAGCTTAAACACGGGGCGGTCTGATCAGCCCCAGCATTTT. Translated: CASSLNTGRSDQPQHF.

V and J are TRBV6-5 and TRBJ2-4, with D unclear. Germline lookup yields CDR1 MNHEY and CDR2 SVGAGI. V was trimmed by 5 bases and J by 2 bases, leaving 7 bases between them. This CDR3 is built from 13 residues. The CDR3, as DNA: TGTGCCAGCAGTCCCCCTTCCAAAAACATTCAGTACTTC. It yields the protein CASSPPSKNIQYF.

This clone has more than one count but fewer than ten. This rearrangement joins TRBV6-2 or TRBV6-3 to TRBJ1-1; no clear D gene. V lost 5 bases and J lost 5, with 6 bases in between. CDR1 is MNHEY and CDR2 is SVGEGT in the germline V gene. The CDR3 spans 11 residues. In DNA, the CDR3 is TGTGCCAGCAGTCGTCATACTGAAGCTTTCTTT. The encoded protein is CASSRHTEAFF.

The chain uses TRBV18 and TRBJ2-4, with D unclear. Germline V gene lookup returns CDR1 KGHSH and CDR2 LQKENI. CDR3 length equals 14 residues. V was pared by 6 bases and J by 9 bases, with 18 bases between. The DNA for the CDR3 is TGTGCCAGCTCCCCCAGCGAGGATCGTGGCATTCAGTACTTC. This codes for CASSPSEDRGIQYF. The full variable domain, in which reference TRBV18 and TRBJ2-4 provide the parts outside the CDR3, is NAGVMQNPRHLVRRRGQEARLRCSPMKGHSHVYWYRQLPEEGLKFMVYLQKENIIDESGMPKERFSAEFPKEGPSILRIQQVVRGDSAAYFCASSPSEDRGIQYFGAGTRLSVL.

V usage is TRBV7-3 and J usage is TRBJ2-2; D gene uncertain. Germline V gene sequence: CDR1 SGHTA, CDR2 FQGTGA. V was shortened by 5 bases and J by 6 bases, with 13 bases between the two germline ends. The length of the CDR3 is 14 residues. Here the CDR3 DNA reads TGTGCCAGCAGCCCCACCCCGGGTGCCGGGGAGCTGTTTTTT. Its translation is CASSPTPGAGELFF. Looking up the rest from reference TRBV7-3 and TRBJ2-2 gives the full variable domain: GAGVSQTPSNKVTEKGKYVELRCDPISGHTALYWYRQSLGQGPEFLIYFQGTGAADDSGLPNDRFFAVRPEGSVSTLKIQRTERGDSAVYLCASSPTPGAGELFFGEGSRLTVL.

The CDR3 DNA sequence: TGTGCCAGCAGTTACCCGGCGGGGGGGCCCATGAACACTGAAGCTTTCTTT. It yields the protein CASSYPAGGPMNTEAFF. The V call is TRBV6-2 or TRBV6-3, the J call TRBJ1-1; TRBD1 might be the D (6 bases). Germline V CDR1 and CDR2: MNHEY, SVGEGT. There are 17 residues in the CDR3. V lost 2 bases and J lost 0, with 16 bases in between.